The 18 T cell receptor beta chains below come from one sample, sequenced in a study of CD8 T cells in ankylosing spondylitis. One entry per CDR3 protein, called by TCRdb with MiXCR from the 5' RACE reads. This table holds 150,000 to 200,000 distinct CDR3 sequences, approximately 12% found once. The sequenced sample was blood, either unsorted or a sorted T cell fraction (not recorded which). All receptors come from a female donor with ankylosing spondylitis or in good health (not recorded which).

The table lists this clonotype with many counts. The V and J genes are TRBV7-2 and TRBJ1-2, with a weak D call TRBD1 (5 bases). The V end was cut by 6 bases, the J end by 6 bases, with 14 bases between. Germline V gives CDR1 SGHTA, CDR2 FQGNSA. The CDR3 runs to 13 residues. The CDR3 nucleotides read TGTGCCAGCAGAGCTCCAGGGAGTGATGGCTACACCTTC. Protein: CASRAPGSDGYTF.

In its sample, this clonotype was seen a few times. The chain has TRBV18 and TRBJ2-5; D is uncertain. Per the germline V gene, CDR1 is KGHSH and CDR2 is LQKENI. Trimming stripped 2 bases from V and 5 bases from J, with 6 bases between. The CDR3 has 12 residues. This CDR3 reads CASSPVGETQYF. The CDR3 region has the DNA TGTGCCAGCTCACCAGTCGGGGAGACCCAGTACTTC.

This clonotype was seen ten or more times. In DNA form, the CDR3 reads TGTGCCACCAGGAGGCAGGGGGACGACTATGGCTACACCTTC. It codes for CATRRQGDDYGYTF. The V call is TRBV3-1, the J call TRBJ1-2; 7 bases map to TRBD1. The CDR3 runs to 14 residues. Germline V gene lookup returns CDR1 LGHDT and CDR2 YNNKEL (reference sequence). Losses at the gene ends were 10 bases for V and 3 bases for J; bases not matched to a gene: 11.

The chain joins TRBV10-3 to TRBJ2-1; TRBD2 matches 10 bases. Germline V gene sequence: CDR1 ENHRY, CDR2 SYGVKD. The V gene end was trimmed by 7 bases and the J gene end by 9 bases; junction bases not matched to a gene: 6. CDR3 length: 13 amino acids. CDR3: CAITQREGGEQFF. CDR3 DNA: TGTGCCATCACCCAGCGGGAGGGGGGTGAGCAGTTCTTC.

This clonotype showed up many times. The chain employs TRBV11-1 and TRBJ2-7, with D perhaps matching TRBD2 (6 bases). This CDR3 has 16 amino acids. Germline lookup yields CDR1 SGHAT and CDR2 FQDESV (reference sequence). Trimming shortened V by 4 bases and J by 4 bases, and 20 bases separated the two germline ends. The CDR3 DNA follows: TGTGCCAGCAGCTACTTCGGCGGGGTTAGTGAGTACGAGCAGTACTTC. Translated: CASSYFGGVSEYEQYF.

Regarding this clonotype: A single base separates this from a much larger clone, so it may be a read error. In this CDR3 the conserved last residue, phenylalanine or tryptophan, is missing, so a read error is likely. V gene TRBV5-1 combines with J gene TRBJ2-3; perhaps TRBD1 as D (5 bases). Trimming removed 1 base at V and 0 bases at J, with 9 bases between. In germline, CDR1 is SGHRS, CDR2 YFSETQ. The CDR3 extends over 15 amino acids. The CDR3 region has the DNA TGCGCCAGCAGCTTGAGGGGCGCCAGCACAGATACGCAGTATCTT. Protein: CASSLRGASTDTQYL.

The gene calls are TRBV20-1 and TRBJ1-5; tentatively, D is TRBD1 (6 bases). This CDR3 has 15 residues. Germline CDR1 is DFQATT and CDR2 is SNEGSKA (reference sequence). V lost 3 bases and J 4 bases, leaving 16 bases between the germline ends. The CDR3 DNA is TGCAGTGCTAGGACCGGGACAATAGAAAATCAGCCCCAGCATTTT. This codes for CSARTGTIENQPQHF.

CDR3 sequence: CASSNAGVNTEAFF. The DNA of the CDR3 is TGTGCCAGCAGTAATGCAGGAGTGAACACTGAAGCTTTCTTT. This chain links TRBV6-2 or TRBV6-3 with TRBJ1-1; D uncertain. Germline CDR1 is MNHEY and CDR2 is SVGEGT. The germline V and J ends were trimmed by 5 bases and 0 bases, with 10 bases remaining between them. CDR3 size: 14 residues.

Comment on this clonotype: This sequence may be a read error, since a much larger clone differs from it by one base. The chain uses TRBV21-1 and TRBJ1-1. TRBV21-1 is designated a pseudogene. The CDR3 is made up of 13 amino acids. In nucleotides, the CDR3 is TGTGCCAGCAGGGGAGGGAGGAACCCTGAAGCTTTCTTT. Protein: CASRGGRNPEAFF.

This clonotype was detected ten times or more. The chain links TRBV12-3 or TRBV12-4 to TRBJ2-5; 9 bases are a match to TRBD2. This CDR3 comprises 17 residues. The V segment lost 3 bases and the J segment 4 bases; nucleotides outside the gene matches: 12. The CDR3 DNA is TGTGCCAGCAGTTTCGGACTTCTAGCGGGGATAGGAGAGACCCAGTACTTC. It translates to CASSFGLLAGIGETQYF.

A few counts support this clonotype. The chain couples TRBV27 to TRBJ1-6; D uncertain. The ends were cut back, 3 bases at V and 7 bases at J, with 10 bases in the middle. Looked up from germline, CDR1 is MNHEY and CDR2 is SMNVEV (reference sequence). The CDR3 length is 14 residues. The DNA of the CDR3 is TGTGCCAGCAGTTTTTCTATCGAGAATTCACCCCTCCACTTT. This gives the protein CASSFSIENSPLHF.

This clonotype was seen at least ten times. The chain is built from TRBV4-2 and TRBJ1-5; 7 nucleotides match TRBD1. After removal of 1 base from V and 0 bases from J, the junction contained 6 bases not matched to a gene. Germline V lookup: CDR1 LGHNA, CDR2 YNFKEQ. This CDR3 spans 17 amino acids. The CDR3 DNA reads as TGTGCCAGCAGCCAAGGAGGGACAGTATATAGCAATCAGCCCCAGCATTTT. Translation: CASSQGGTVYSNQPQHF.

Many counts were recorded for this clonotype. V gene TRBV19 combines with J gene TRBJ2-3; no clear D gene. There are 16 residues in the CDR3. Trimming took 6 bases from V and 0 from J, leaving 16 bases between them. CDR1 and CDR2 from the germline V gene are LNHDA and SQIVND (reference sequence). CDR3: CASRPRPPLSTDTQYF. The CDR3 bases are TGTGCCAGTAGACCCAGGCCTCCCCTAAGCACAGATACGCAGTATTTT.

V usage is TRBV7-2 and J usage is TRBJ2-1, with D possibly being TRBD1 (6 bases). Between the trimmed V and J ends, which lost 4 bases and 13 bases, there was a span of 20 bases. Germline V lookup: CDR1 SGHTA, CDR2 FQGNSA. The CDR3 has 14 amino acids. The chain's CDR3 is CASSSALLRDTQFF. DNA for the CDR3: TGTGCCAGCAGCTCCGCACTTCTCCGGGACACCCAGTTCTTC. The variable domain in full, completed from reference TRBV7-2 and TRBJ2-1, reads GAGVSQSPSNKVTEKGKDVELRCDPISGHTALYWYRQSLGQGLEFLIYFQGNSAPDKSGLPSDRFSAERTGGSVSTLTIQRTQQEDSAVYLCASSSALLRDTQFFGPGTRLTVL.

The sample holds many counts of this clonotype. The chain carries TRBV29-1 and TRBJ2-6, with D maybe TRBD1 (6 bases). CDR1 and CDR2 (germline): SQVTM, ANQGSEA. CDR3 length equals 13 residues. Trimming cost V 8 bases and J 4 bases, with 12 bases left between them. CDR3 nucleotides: TGCAGCTGTTTGGGGGCCGGGGCCAACGTCCTGACTTTC. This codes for CSCLGAGANVLTF.

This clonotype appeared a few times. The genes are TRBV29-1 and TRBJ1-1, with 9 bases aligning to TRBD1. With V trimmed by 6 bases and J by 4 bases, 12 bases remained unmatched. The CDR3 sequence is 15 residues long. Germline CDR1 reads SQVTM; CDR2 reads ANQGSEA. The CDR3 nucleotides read TGCAGCGTCGTCGAACAGGGGGCGCCGGTCACTGAAGCTTTCTTT. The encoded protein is CSVVEQGAPVTEAFF.

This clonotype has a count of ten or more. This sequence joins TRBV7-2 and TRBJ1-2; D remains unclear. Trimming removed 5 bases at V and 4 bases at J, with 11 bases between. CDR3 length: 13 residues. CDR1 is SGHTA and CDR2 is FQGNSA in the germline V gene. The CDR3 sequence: CASSPSDGYGYTF. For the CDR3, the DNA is TGTGCCAGCAGCCCGTCTGACGGCTATGGCTACACCTTC.

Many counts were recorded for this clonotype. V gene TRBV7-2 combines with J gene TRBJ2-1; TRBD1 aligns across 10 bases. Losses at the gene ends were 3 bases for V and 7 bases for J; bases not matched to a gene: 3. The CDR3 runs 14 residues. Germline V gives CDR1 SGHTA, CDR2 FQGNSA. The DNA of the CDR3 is TGTGCCAGCAGCTTCGGGGACAGGGGAAATGAGCAGTTCTTC. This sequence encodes CASSFGDRGNEQFF. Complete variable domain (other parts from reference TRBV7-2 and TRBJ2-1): GAGVSQSPSNKVTEKGKDVELRCDPISGHTALYWYRQSLGQGLEFLIYFQGNSAPDKSGLPSDRFSAERTGGSVSTLTIQRTQQEDSAVYLCASSFGDRGNEQFFGPGTRLTVL.